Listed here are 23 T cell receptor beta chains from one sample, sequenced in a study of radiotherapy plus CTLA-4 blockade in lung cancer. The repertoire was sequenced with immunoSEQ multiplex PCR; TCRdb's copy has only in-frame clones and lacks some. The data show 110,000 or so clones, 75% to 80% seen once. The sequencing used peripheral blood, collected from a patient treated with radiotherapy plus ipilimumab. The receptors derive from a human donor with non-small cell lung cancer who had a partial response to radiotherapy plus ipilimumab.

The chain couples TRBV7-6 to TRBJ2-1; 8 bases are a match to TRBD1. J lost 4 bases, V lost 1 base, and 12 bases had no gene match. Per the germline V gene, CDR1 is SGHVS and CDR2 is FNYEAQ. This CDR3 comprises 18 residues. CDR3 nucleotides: TGTGCCAGCAGCTTAGAACCGACCAGGACAGGGATTTACAATGAGCAGTTCTTC. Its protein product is CASSLEPTRTGIYNEQFF.

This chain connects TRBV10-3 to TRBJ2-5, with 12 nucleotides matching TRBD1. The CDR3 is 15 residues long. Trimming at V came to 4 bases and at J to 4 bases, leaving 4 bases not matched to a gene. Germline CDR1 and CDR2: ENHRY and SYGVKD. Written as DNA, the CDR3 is TGTGCCATCAGTGCTGGGACAGGGGGCGTAGAGACCCAGTACTTC. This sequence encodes CAISAGTGGVETQYF.

The CDR3 sequence: CASSNPGQGVDGYTF. The DNA for the CDR3 is TGTGCCAGCAGTAACCCCGGACAGGGCGTAGATGGCTACACCTTC. The gene calls are TRBV6-1 and TRBJ1-2, with 8 nucleotides matching TRBD1. With 5 bases clipped from V and 6 bases from J, the junction kept 11 bases outside the gene matches. The CDR3 is 15 residues long. In germline, CDR1 is MNHNS, CDR2 SASEGT.

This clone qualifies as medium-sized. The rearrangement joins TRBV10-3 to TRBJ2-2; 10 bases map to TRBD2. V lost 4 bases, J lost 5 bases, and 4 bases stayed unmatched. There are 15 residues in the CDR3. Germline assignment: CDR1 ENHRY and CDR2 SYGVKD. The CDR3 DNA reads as TGTGCCATCAGTGGACTAGCGGGCCCGACCGGGGAGCTGTTTTTT. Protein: CAISGLAGPTGELFF.

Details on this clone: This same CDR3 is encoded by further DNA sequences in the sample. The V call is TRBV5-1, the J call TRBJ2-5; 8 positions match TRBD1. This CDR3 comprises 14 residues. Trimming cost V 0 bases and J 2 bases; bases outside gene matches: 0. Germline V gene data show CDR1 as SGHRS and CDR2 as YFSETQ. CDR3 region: CASSLGQGQETQYF. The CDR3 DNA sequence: TGCGCCAGCAGCTTGGGACAGGGGCAAGAGACCCAGTACTTC.

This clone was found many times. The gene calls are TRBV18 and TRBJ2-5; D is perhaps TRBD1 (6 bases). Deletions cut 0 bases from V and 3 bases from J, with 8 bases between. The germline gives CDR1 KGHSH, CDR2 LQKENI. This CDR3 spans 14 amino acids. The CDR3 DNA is TGTGCCAGCTCACCACCGAACAGGGAAGAGACCCAGTACTTC. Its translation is CASSPPNREETQYF.

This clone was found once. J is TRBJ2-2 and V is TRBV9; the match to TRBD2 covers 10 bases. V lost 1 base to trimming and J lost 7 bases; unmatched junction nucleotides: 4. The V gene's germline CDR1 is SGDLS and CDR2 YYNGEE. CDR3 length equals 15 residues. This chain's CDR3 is CASSVLAGEGGELFF. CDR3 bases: TGTGCCAGCAGCGTACTAGCGGGAGAAGGCGGGGAGCTGTTTTTT.

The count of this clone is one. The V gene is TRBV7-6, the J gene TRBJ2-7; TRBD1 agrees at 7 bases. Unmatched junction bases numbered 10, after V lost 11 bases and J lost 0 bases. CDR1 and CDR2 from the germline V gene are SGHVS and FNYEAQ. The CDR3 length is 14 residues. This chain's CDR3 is CARIGGLSSYEQYF. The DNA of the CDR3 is TGTGCCCGAATAGGGGGCCTGAGCTCCTACGAGCAGTACTTC. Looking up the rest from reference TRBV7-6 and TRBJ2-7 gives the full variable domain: GAGVSQSPRYKVTKRGQDVALRCDPISGHVSLYWYRQALGQGPEFLTYFNYEAQQDKSGLPNDRFSAERPEGSISTLTIQRTEQRDSAMYRCARIGGLSSYEQYFGPGTRLTVT.

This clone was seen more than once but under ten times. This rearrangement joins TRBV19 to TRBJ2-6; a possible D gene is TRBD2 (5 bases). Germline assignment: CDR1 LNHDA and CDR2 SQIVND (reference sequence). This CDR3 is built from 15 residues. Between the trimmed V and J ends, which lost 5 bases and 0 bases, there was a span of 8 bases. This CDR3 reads CASSQRISGANVLTF. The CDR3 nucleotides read TGTGCCAGTAGTCAGCGGATCTCTGGGGCCAACGTCCTGACTTTC.

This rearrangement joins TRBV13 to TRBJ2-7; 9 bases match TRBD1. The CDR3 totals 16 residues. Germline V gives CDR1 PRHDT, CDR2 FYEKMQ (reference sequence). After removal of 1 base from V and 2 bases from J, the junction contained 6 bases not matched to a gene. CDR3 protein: CASSLAGTGIPYEQYF. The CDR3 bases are TGTGCCAGCAGCTTAGCGGGGACAGGGATTCCCTACGAGCAGTACTTC.

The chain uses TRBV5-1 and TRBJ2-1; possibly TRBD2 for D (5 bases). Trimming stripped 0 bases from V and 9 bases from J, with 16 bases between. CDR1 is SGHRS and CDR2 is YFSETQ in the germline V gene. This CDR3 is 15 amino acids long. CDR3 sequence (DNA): TGCGCCAGCAGCTTGGACAGCGGAAGTAGTTTTGAGCAGTTCTTC. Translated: CASSLDSGSSFEQFF.

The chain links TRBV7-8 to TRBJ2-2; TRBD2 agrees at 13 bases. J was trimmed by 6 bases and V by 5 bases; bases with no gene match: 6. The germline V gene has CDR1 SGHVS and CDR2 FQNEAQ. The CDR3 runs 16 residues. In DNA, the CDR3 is TGTGCCAGCAGCCAGGGGACTAGCGGGACCCCCGGGGAGCTGTTTTTT. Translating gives CASSQGTSGTPGELFF.

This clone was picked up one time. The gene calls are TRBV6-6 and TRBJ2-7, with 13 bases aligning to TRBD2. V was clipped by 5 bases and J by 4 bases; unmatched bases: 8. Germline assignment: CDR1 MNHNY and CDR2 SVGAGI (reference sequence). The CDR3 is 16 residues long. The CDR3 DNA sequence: TGTGCCAGCAGTACCCGGACTAGCGGGAGTATGTACGAGCAGTACTTC. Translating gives CASSTRTSGSMYEQYF.

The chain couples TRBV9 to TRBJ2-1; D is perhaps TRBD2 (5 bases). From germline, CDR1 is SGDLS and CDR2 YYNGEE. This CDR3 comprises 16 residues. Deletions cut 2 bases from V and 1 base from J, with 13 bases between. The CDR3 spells CASSVGMWESYNEQFF. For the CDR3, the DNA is TGTGCCAGCAGCGTGGGGATGTGGGAGTCCTACAATGAGCAGTTCTTC. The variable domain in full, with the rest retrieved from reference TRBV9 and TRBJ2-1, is DSGVTQTPKHLITATGQRVTLRCSPRSGDLSVYWYQQSLDQGLQFLIQYYNGEERAKGNILERFSAQQFPDLHSELNLSSLELGDSALYFCASSVGMWESYNEQFFGPGTRLTVL.

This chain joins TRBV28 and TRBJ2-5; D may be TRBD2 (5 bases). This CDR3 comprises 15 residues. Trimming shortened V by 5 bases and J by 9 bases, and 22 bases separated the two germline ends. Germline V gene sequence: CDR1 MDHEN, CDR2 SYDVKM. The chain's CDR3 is CASSPWEPRVGAQYF. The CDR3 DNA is TGTGCCAGCAGTCCCTGGGAACCGCGAGTCGGGGCCCAGTACTTC.

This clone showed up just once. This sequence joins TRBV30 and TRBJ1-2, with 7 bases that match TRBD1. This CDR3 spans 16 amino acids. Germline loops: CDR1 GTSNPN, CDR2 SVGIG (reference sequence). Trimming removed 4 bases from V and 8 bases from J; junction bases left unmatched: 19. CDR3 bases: TGTGCCTGGATTTTCTCACGACCAGGACAGGCTGGGGGCTACACCTTC. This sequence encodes CAWIFSRPGQAGGYTF.

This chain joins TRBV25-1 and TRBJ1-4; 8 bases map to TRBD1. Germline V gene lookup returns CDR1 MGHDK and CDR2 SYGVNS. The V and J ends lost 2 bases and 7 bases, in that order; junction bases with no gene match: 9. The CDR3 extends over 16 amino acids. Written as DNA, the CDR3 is TGTGCCAGCAGTGAAGACGGACAGGGAGGGACTGAAAAACTGTTTTTT. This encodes CASSEDGQGGTEKLFF.

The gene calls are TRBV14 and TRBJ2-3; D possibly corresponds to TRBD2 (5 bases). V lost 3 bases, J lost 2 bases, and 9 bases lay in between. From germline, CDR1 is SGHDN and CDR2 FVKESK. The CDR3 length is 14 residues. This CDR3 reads CASSQGASTDTQYF. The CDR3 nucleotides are TGTGCCAGCAGCCAGGGAGCGTCCACAGATACGCAGTATTTT.

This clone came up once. Here the CDR3 reads CASSRNTGAGGELFF. In DNA, the CDR3 is TGTGCCAGCAGCCGAAATACAGGGGCCGGCGGGGAGCTGTTTTTT. The rearrangement joins TRBV27 to TRBJ2-2, with 7 positions matching TRBD1. The ends lost 6 bases at V and 7 bases at J; junction bases unmatched: 11. There are 15 residues in the CDR3. Per the germline V gene, CDR1 is MNHEY and CDR2 is SMNVEV (reference sequence).

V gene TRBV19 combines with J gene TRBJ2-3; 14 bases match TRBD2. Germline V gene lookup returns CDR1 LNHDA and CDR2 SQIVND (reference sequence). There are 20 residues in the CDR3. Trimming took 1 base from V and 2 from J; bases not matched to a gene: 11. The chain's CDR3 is CASSIGTPGLAGDITDTQYF. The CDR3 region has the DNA TGTGCCAGTAGTATAGGAACCCCGGGACTAGCGGGAGACATCACAGATACGCAGTATTTT.

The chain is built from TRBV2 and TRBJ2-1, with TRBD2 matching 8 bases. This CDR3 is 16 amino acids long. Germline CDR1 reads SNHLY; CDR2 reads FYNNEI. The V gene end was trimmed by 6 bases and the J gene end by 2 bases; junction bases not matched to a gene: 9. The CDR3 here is CASRRELAEAYNEQFF. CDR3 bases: TGTGCCAGCAGGAGGGAACTAGCGGAGGCCTACAATGAGCAGTTCTTC.

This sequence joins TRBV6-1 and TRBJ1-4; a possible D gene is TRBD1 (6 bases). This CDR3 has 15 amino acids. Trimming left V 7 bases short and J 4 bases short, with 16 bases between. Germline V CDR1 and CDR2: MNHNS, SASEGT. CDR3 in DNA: TGTGCCAGCACCCCCAGGGGCACGAGTAATGAAAAACTGTTTTTT. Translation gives CASTPRGTSNEKLFF.

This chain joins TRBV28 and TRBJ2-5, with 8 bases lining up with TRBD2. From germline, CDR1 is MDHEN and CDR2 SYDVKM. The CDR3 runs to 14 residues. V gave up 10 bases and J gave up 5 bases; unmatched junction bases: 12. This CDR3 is CAIRAHIAGETQYF. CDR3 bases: TGTGCCATCAGGGCACATATAGCGGGGGAGACCCAGTACTTC.